This T cell receptor beta chain was sequenced for a study of regulatory T cells in long-lasting Graves disease. This clonotype was counted many times. Investigators prepared the TCR beta libraries by applying iRepertoire HTBI primers and Arm-PCR of CDR3 regions. TCRdb fed the multiplex PCR reads into MiXCR, producing one record per CDR3 protein. Among 580,000 or so distinct CDR3 sequences listed, approximately 16% were seen once. Described time point: newly diagnosed GD, antithyroid drugs for less than 3 months. RNA isolated from PBMCs was used to make the TCR library. The CDR3 is made up of 13 amino acids. Germline V gives CDR1 MNHEY, CDR2 SMNVEV (reference sequence). The germline V and J ends were trimmed by 2 bases and 2 bases, with 7 bases remaining between them. This same sample was also part of a study on T cells in Graves' hyperthyroidism and ophthalmopathy.

This clonotype was sampled from a man aged 18 to 30 with Graves disease. The sequences come from peripheral blood mononuclear cells (PBMCs), collected at new diagnosis, from a patient treated with antithyroid drugs. The V and J genes are TRBV27 and TRBJ2-7; D call uncertain. CDR3 DNA sequence: TGTGCCAGCAGTTTACGGGTCACCTACGAGCAGTACTTC. Translated, it gives CASSLRVTYEQYF.